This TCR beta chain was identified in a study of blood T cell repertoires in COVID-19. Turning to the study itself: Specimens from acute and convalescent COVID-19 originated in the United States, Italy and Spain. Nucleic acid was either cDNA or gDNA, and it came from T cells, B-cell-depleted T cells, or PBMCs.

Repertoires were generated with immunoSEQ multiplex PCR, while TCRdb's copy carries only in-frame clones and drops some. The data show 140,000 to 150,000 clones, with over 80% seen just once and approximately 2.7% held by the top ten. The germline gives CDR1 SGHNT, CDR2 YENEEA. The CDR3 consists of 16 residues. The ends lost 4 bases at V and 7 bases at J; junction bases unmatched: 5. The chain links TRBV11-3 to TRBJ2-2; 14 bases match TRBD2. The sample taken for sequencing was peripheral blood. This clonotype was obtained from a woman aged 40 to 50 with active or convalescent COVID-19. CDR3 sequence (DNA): TGTGCCAGCAGCTCCCGGACTAGCGGGAGGATCGGGGAGCTGTTTTTT. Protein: CASSSRTSGRIGELFF. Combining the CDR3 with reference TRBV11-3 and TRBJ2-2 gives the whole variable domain EAGVVQSPRYKIIEKKQPVAFWCNPISGHNTLYWYLQNLGQGPELLIRYENEEAVDDSQLPKDRFSAERLKGVDSTLKIQPAELGDSAVYLCASSSRTSGRIGELFFGEGSRLTVL.